The present T cell receptor beta chain was sequenced within a study of CD8 T cells in ankylosing spondylitis. Study results and limitations: A subset of motif variants has previously been described in the synovial fluid and blood of reactive arthritis. Researchers report that disease-linked clones proved CD8+ and relatively rare in peripheral blood. Reported data indicate significant enrichment of disease-linked clones within matched ankylosing spondylitis synovial fluid. It appeared that ankylosing spondylitis blood was characterized by a TCR beta motif of several highly homologous variants.

In its sample, this clonotype was seen many times. Its antigen remains unidentified. The CDR3 is made up of 15 amino acids. Germline CDR1 is MNHNS and CDR2 is SASEGT. V gave up 6 bases and J gave up 5 bases; unmatched junction bases: 7. Libraries for TCR beta were made by quantitative 5'-RACE with molecular barcodes. TCRdb redid the calling of the 5' RACE reads with MiXCR, one entry per CDR3 protein. Here the sample spans around 440,000 distinct CDR3 sequences, 17% being singletons. The V and J genes are TRBV6-1 and TRBJ2-1, with 10 bases lining up with TRBD1. Sequences were obtained from blood, either unsorted or a sorted T cell fraction (not recorded which). The receptor was isolated from a male donor with ankylosing spondylitis. In DNA, the CDR3 is TGTGCCAGCAGGGGGGGGGGGACAGGGGACAATGAGCAGTTCTTC. It specifies CASRGGGTGDNEQFF.